The rows below give T cell receptor beta chains drawn from one sample of a study of regulatory T cells in long-lasting Graves disease. TCRdb recomputed calls from the multiplex PCR reads with MiXCR, one row per CDR3 protein. The data contain about 340,000 distinct CDR3 sequences, about 20% of them seen just once; the ten biggest clones take up 29%. The source was peripheral blood mononuclear cells (PBMCs), collected when the disease was refractory, from a patient treated with antithyroid drugs. These receptors were taken from a female donor with Graves disease. Each CDR3 is given with its conserved first and last residue. Each record gives: CDR3 length, J gene, D gene, V gene, clone size, CDR3 protein, CDR3 DNA. A D gene is named only where the DNA matches it firmly. The size entry is marked missing in some rows and otherwise reads once, few, many or a size class.

len: 13; j_gene: TRBJ2-7; d_gene: .; v_gene: TRBV5-1; abundance: many; CDR3aa: CASSSLGDYEQYF; CDR3nt: TGCGCCAGCAGCTCTTTAGGGGACTACGAGCAGTACTTC
len: 18; j_gene: TRBJ1-1; d_gene: TRBD1; v_gene: TRBV29-1; abundance: many; CDR3aa: CSVETPGQVLLMNTEAFF; CDR3nt: TGCAGCGTTGAAACACCGGGACAGGTACTCCTCATGAACACTGAAGCTTTCTTT
len: 15; j_gene: TRBJ2-2; d_gene: TRBD1; v_gene: TRBV19; abundance: many; CDR3aa: CASLGTGNGAGELFF; CDR3nt: TGTGCCAGCCTTGGGACAGGGAACGGGGCCGGGGAGCTGTTTTTT
len: 15; j_gene: TRBJ1-6; d_gene: .; v_gene: TRBV7-8; abundance: many; CDR3aa: CASSLSPGLYSPLHF; CDR3nt: TGTGCCAGCAGCTTAAGTCCAGGGTTGTACTCACCCCTCCACTTT
len: 17; j_gene: TRBJ1-2; d_gene: TRBD1; v_gene: TRBV19; abundance: .; CDR3aa: CASSKQTLLTGGYGYTF; CDR3nt: TGTGCCAGTAGTAAACAAACCTTATTGACAGGGGGCTATGGCTACACCTTC
len: 14; j_gene: TRBJ1-5; d_gene: .; v_gene: TRBV7-2; abundance: many; CDR3aa: CASSLSQGYQPQHF; CDR3nt: TGTGCCAGCAGCTTATCACAGGGATATCAGCCCCAGCATTTT
len: 15; j_gene: TRBJ2-7; d_gene: TRBD1; v_gene: TRBV7-9; abundance: many; CDR3aa: CASSLAEGAPHEQYF; CDR3nt: TGTGCCAGCAGCTTAGCAGAGGGGGCGCCACACGAGCAGTACTTC
len: 15; j_gene: TRBJ2-1; d_gene: .; v_gene: TRBV20-1; abundance: few; CDR3aa: CSARSPREIYNEQFF; CDR3nt: TGCAGTGCTAGGTCCCCCAGGGAGATTTACAATGAGCAGTTCTTC
len: 13; j_gene: TRBJ2-2; d_gene: .; v_gene: TRBV6-5; abundance: .; CDR3aa: CASSYSVPGELFF; CDR3nt: TGTGCCAGCAGTTACTCTGTTCCCGGGGAGCTGTTTTTT
len: 17; j_gene: TRBJ1-5; d_gene: .; v_gene: TRBV12-5; abundance: many; CDR3aa: CASGLVQGLGRNQPQHF; CDR3nt: TGTGCTAGTGGTTTGGTACAGGGATTGGGGAGGAATCAGCCCCAGCATTTT
len: 15; j_gene: TRBJ1-2; d_gene: .; v_gene: TRBV7-2; abundance: many; CDR3aa: CASSLASGGGGGYTF; CDR3nt: TGTGCCAGCAGCTTAGCGTCGGGGGGTGGGGGTGGCTACACCTTC
len: 15; j_gene: TRBJ1-5; d_gene: .; v_gene: TRBV15; abundance: few; CDR3aa: CATSRDMLGPVAQHF; CDR3nt: TGTGCCACCAGCAGAGATATGTTAGGACCTGTGGCCCAGCATTTT
len: 14; j_gene: TRBJ2-2; d_gene: TRBD1; v_gene: TRBV3-1; abundance: many; CDR3aa: CASSRDSNTGELFF; CDR3nt: TGTGCCAGCAGCCGGGACAGTAACACCGGGGAGCTGTTTTTT
len: 15; j_gene: TRBJ1-1; d_gene: .; v_gene: TRBV7-2; abundance: few; CDR3aa: CASSQPDTGNTEAFF; CDR3nt: TGTGCCAGCAGCCAACCTGACACCGGGAACACTGAAGCTTTCTTT
len: 14; j_gene: TRBJ1-2; d_gene: .; v_gene: TRBV6-5; abundance: .; CDR3aa: CASSCSAEHYGYTF; CDR3nt: TGTGCCAGCAGTTGCTCCGCGGAGCACTACGGCTACACCTTC
len: 12; j_gene: TRBJ1-1; d_gene: .; v_gene: TRBV30; abundance: many; CDR3aa: CAWGPTFTEAFF; CDR3nt: TGTGCCTGGGGACCGACCTTCACTGAAGCTTTCTTT
len: 15; j_gene: TRBJ2-4; d_gene: TRBD2; v_gene: TRBV20-1; abundance: many; CDR3aa: CSATSGSEVKNIQYF; CDR3nt: TGCAGTGCCACTAGCGGGAGCGAAGTCAAAAACATTCAGTACTTC
len: 15; j_gene: TRBJ2-5; d_gene: .; v_gene: TRBV11-2; abundance: many; CDR3aa: CASSLRRLSQETQYF; CDR3nt: TGTGCCAGCAGCCTCCGAAGACTATCCCAAGAGACCCAGTACTTC
len: 14; j_gene: TRBJ1-6; d_gene: .; v_gene: TRBV12-3/TRBV12-4; abundance: many; CDR3aa: CASRKGQMNSPLHF; CDR3nt: TGTGCCAGCAGGAAGGGACAAATGAATTCACCCCTCCACTTT
len: 16; j_gene: TRBJ1-5; d_gene: .; v_gene: TRBV6-5; abundance: many; CDR3aa: CASSYYLPSSGQPQHF; CDR3nt: TGTGCCAGCAGTTACTATCTCCCTTCTTCGGGACAGCCCCAGCATTTT
len: 14; j_gene: TRBJ2-2; d_gene: TRBD1; v_gene: TRBV6-1; abundance: few; CDR3aa: CASKFDRGIGELFF; CDR3nt: TGTGCCAGCAAATTCGACAGGGGCATCGGGGAGCTGTTTTTT
len: 14; j_gene: TRBJ2-2; d_gene: .; v_gene: TRBV3-1; abundance: few; CDR3aa: CASSQRGNTGELFF; CDR3nt: TGTGCCAGCAGCCAACGGGGGAACACCGGGGAGCTGTTTTTT
len: 16; j_gene: TRBJ2-1; d_gene: .; v_gene: TRBV11-2; abundance: .; CDR3aa: CASSLVPGGGLNEQFF; CDR3nt: TGTGCCAGCAGCTTAGTACCGGGTGGGGGGCTCAATGAGCAGTTCTTC
len: 17; j_gene: TRBJ2-7; d_gene: TRBD2; v_gene: TRBV12-3/TRBV12-4; abundance: many; CDR3aa: CASSLRFGSGSSYEQYF; CDR3nt: TGTGCCAGCAGCCTACGATTTGGGAGCGGGAGTTCCTACGAGCAGTACTTC
len: 16; j_gene: TRBJ2-3; d_gene: TRBD2; v_gene: TRBV2; abundance: .; CDR3aa: CATIYPSGSGADTQYF; CDR3nt: TGTGCTACCATATACCCTAGCGGGAGCGGAGCAGATACGCAGTATTTT
len: 16; j_gene: TRBJ2-5; d_gene: .; v_gene: TRBV7-2; abundance: few; CDR3aa: CASSPPRGTAVETQYF; CDR3nt: TGTGCCAGCAGCCCCCCTCGGGGGACAGCAGTTGAGACCCAGTACTTC
len: 15; j_gene: TRBJ2-7; d_gene: TRBD2; v_gene: TRBV5-6; abundance: .; CDR3aa: CASRYTSGASYEQYF; CDR3nt: TGTGCCAGCAGGTATACTAGCGGGGCGTCCTACGAGCAGTACTTC
len: 16; j_gene: TRBJ1-5; d_gene: TRBD1; v_gene: TRBV18; abundance: few; CDR3aa: CASSPGTGGFNQPQHF; CDR3nt: TGTGCCAGCTCACCAGGGACAGGGGGTTTCAATCAGCCCCAGCATTTT
len: 14; j_gene: TRBJ1-2; d_gene: .; v_gene: TRBV6-1; abundance: .; CDR3aa: CASRESGANYGYTF; CDR3nt: TGTGCCAGCAGGGAGTCAGGGGCTAACTATGGCTACACCTTC
len: 17; j_gene: TRBJ1-4; d_gene: .; v_gene: TRBV12-3/TRBV12-4; abundance: many; CDR3aa: CASSSIGRGGVGEKLFF; CDR3nt: TGTGCCAGCAGTTCCATTGGGAGGGGAGGGGTTGGTGAAAAACTGTTTTTT
len: 16; j_gene: TRBJ2-1; d_gene: .; v_gene: TRBV6-1; abundance: many; CDR3aa: CASSETTRKGVNEQFF; CDR3nt: TGTGCCAGCAGTGAGACGACAAGAAAGGGCGTCAATGAGCAGTTCTTC
len: 16; j_gene: TRBJ2-3; d_gene: TRBD1; v_gene: TRBV4-3; abundance: .; CDR3aa: CASSQERTGGADTQYF; CDR3nt: TGCGCCAGCAGCCAAGAGCGGACAGGGGGCGCAGATACGCAGTATTTT
len: 14; j_gene: TRBJ2-7; d_gene: TRBD2; v_gene: TRBV11-3; abundance: few; CDR3aa: CASSLTSGLYGQYF; CDR3nt: TGTGCCAGCAGCTTGACTAGCGGTCTCTACGGGCAGTACTTC
len: 15; j_gene: TRBJ1-2; d_gene: TRBD1; v_gene: TRBV28; abundance: many; CDR3aa: CASSPVDRGLRVYTF; CDR3nt: TGTGCCAGCAGCCCTGTGGACAGGGGGCTGAGAGTCTACACCTTC
len: 15; j_gene: TRBJ2-7; d_gene: TRBD2; v_gene: TRBV6-1; abundance: many; CDR3aa: CASNHRGGYSYEQYF; CDR3nt: TGTGCCAGCAACCACCGGGGGGGCTACTCCTACGAGCAGTACTTC
len: 15; j_gene: TRBJ2-7; d_gene: .; v_gene: TRBV6-2/TRBV6-3; abundance: many; CDR3aa: CASSYGSQPRNEQYF; CDR3nt: TGTGCCAGCAGTTACGGATCCCAACCACGGAACGAGCAGTACTTC
len: 17; j_gene: TRBJ2-2; d_gene: TRBD2; v_gene: TRBV25-1; abundance: .; CDR3aa: CASSPREAGELSGELFF; CDR3nt: TGTGCCAGCTCCCCCAGAGAGGCGGGAGAATTAAGCGGGGAGCTGTTTTTT
len: 15; j_gene: TRBJ1-5; d_gene: .; v_gene: TRBV18; abundance: .; CDR3aa: CASRDGPGGNQPQHF; CDR3nt: TGTGCCAGCCGGGACGGTCCCGGGGGCAATCAGCCCCAGCATTTT
len: 12; j_gene: TRBJ2-7; d_gene: TRBD2; v_gene: TRBV7-8; abundance: many; CDR3aa: CASSRDYYEQYF; CDR3nt: TGTGCCAGCAGCAGGGACTATTACGAGCAGTACTTC
len: 15; j_gene: TRBJ1-1; d_gene: TRBD1; v_gene: TRBV7-9; abundance: .; CDR3aa: CASSSGGQGGTEAFF; CDR3nt: TGTGCCAGCAGTTCCGGGGGACAGGGAGGAACTGAAGCTTTCTTT
len: 14; j_gene: TRBJ1-2; d_gene: TRBD1; v_gene: TRBV5-5; abundance: .; CDR3aa: CASSLRQGMGGYTF; CDR3nt: TGTGCCAGCAGCTTGAGACAGGGGATGGGTGGCTACACCTTC
len: 14; j_gene: TRBJ2-5; d_gene: .; v_gene: TRBV2; abundance: .; CDR3aa: CASISHREVETQYF; CDR3nt: TGTGCCAGCATCAGCCATAGGGAGGTGGAGACCCAGTACTTC
len: 12; j_gene: TRBJ1-5; d_gene: .; v_gene: TRBV6-1; abundance: .; CDR3aa: CATKTDNQPQHF; CDR3nt: TGTGCCACCAAAACAGACAATCAGCCCCAGCATTTT
len: 14; j_gene: TRBJ2-7; d_gene: .; v_gene: TRBV7-8; abundance: many; CDR3aa: CASSPSRLGGEQYF; CDR3nt: TGTGCCAGCAGCCCTAGCCGTCTTGGGGGCGAGCAGTACTTC
len: 13; j_gene: TRBJ2-5; d_gene: .; v_gene: TRBV18; abundance: .; CDR3aa: CASSPGTLEAQYF; CDR3nt: TGTGCCAGCTCACCCGGGACCCTAGAGGCCCAGTACTTC
len: 17; j_gene: TRBJ2-3; d_gene: TRBD2; v_gene: TRBV12-3/TRBV12-4; abundance: .; CDR3aa: CASSDLESGREADTQYF; CDR3nt: TGTGCCAGCAGTGACCTAGAGAGCGGGAGAGAGGCAGATACGCAGTATTTT
len: 16; j_gene: TRBJ2-7; d_gene: .; v_gene: TRBV13; abundance: many; CDR3aa: CASSLGGTSRYYEQYF; CDR3nt: TGTGCCAGCAGCTTGGGGGGGACAAGCCGATACTACGAGCAGTACTTC
len: 14; j_gene: TRBJ2-7; d_gene: .; v_gene: TRBV18; abundance: .; CDR3aa: CASSPPSLAAEQYF; CDR3nt: TGTGCCAGCTCACCACCATCGTTAGCGGCAGAGCAGTACTTC
len: 12; j_gene: TRBJ2-5; d_gene: .; v_gene: TRBV24-1; abundance: few; CDR3aa: CATSEPEGTQYF; CDR3nt: TGTGCCACCAGTGAGCCGGAAGGGACCCAGTACTTC
len: 14; j_gene: TRBJ2-7; d_gene: .; v_gene: TRBV7-8; abundance: many; CDR3aa: CASSPQGRMYEQYF; CDR3nt: TGTGCCAGCAGTCCTCAGGGGCGCATGTACGAGCAGTACTTC
len: 18; j_gene: TRBJ2-1; d_gene: TRBD1; v_gene: TRBV6-1; abundance: .; CDR3aa: CASVRVGTANPGFNEQFF; CDR3nt: TGTGCCAGCGTCCGAGTCGGGACAGCCAATCCCGGGTTCAATGAGCAGTTCTTC
len: 15; j_gene: TRBJ2-7; d_gene: TRBD1; v_gene: TRBV6-1; abundance: few; CDR3aa: CASSGQGKPTYEQYF; CDR3nt: TGTGCCAGCAGTGGACAGGGGAAGCCGACCTACGAGCAGTACTTC
len: 14; j_gene: TRBJ2-7; d_gene: .; v_gene: TRBV28; abundance: many; CDR3aa: CASSLSRDGREQYF; CDR3nt: TGTGCCAGCAGTTTATCCAGGGACGGGCGGGAGCAGTACTTC
len: 13; j_gene: TRBJ1-6; d_gene: .; v_gene: TRBV30; abundance: .; CDR3aa: CAWSVGPDSPLHF; CDR3nt: TGTGCCTGGAGTGTAGGCCCTGATTCACCCCTCCACTTT